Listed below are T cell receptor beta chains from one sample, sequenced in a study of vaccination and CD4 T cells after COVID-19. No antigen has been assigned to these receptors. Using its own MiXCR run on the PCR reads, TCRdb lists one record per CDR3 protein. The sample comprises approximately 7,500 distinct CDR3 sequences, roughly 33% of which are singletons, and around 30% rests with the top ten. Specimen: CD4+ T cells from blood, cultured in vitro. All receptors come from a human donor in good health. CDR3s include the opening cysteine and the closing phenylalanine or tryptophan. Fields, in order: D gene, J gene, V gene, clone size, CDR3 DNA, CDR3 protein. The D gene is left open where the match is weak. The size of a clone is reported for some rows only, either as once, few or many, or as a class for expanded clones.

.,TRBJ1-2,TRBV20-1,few,TGCAGTTCACAGGGTCGCGCCTTC,CSSQGRAF
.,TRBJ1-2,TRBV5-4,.,TGTGCCAGCAGCTTGGAGTTCCGTAACTATGGCTACACCTTC,CASSLEFRNYGYTF
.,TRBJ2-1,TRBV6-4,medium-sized,TGTGCCAGCAGTGACTCGGCTAGAAGCTCCTACAATGAGCAGTTCTTC,CASSDSARSSYNEQFF
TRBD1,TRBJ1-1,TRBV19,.,TGTGCCAGTAGTCGGACAGAGGGGACAGTGGTGAACACTGAAGCTTTCTTT,CASSRTEGTVVNTEAFF
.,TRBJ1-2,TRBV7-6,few,TGTGCCAGCAGCTCCGCCGGGGGGGGCTATGGCTACACCTTC,CASSSAGGGYGYTF
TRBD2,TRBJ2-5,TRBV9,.,TGTGCCAGCAGCGTAGGGGTTGGCGGGGGAAGCGAGACCCAGTACTTC,CASSVGVGGGSETQYF
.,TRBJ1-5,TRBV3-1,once,TGTGCCAGCAGCCAAGGGCAGGGGTCCCAGCATTTT,CASSQGQGSQHF
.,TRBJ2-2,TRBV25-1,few,TGTGCCAGCATCGGGGCGAACACCGGGGAGCTGTTTTTT,CASIGANTGELFF
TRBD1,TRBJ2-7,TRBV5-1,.,TGCGCCAGTGAGTTAGGGACAGGGGCAGGCGAGCAGTACTTC,CASELGTGAGEQYF
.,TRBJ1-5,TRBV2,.,TGTGCCACCTCAGGGGTACAGCGGCAGCCCCAGCATTTT,CATSGVQRQPQHF
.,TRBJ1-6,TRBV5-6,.,TGTGCCAGCAGCTACCGTGCCACAGGGCGAGTATTTAATTCACCCCTCCACTTT,CASSYRATGRVFNSPLHF
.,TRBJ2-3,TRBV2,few,TGTGCCAGCAGTGAGACAGATACGCAGTATTTT,CASSETDTQYF
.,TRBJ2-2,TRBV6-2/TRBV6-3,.,TGTGCCAGCCGTGGTGGGGCAGTCGACACCGGGGAGCTGTTTTTT,CASRGGAVDTGELFF
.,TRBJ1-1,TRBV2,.,TGTGCCAGCGCCTGGGGCTCCCCGAACACTGAAGCTTTCTTT,CASAWGSPNTEAFF
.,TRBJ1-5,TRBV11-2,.,TGTGCCAGCAGCTTAGATCGTGTGAGGCAGCCCCAGCATTTT,CASSLDRVRQPQHF
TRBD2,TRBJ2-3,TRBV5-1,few,TGCGCCAGCAGGCCTAGCGGATCTAGCACAGATACGCAGTATTTT,CASRPSGSSTDTQYF
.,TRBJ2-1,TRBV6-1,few,TGTGCCAGCACCCTAGGTGGCTTCAATGAGCAGTTCTTC,CASTLGGFNEQFF
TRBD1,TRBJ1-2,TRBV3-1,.,TGTGCCAGCAGCCCACGACAGGGGTCCTATGGCTACACCTTC,CASSPRQGSYGYTF
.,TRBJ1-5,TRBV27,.,TGTGCCAGCAGTGGGGGGGTCCATCAGCCCCAGCATTTT,CASSGGVHQPQHF
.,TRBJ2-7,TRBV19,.,TGTGCCAGTACCCCGGCAGGCCAAGACCGCTACGAGCAGTACTTC,CASTPAGQDRYEQYF
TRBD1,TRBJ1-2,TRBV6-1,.,TGTGCCAGCAGTGATCAGGGACAGGGCCTCAGGTACACCTTC,CASSDQGQGLRYTF
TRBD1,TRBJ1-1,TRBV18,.,TGTGCCAGCTCCCTCCTCCCCGGACAGGGGGCGGTAAGAACCGAAGCTTTCTTT,CASSLLPGQGAVRTEAFF
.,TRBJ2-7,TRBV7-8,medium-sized,TGTGCCAGCAGCTTAGCGCAGGATCGCGAGCAGTACTTC,CASSLAQDREQYF
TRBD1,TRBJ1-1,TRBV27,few,TGTGCCAGCAGTTCACGGATGTTTACCGGGACAAGAGGGGGCCAAGGGAACACTGAAGCTTTCTTT,CASSSRMFTGTRGGQGNTEAFF
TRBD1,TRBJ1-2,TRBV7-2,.,TGTGCCGGGGGGGACAGGGGGACGGTTAACTATGGCTACACCTTC,CAGGDRGTVNYGYTF
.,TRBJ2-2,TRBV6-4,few,TGTGCCAGCAGTGCAGGGAACACCGGGGAGCTGTTTTTT,CASSAGNTGELFF
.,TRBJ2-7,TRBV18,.,TGTGCCAGCTCACCCTCCCAACAGGGTGGGGTTCGGGAGCAGTACTTC,CASSPSQQGGVREQYF
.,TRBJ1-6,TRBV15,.,TGTGCCACCAGCAGAGACTTATTTAGGTTAGGAAATAATTCACCCCTCCACTTT,CATSRDLFRLGNNSPLHF
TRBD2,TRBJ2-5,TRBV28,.,TGTGCCAGCACTAGCGGGGGGGCGGAGACCCAGTACTTC,CASTSGGAETQYF
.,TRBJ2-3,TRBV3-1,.,TGTGCCAGCAGCCAAATCGGGTCCTCGGATACGCAGTATTTT,CASSQIGSSDTQYF
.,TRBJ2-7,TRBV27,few,TGTGCCAGCAGTTTATGGGGGGACACGCAACTTAACGAGCAGTACTTC,CASSLWGDTQLNEQYF
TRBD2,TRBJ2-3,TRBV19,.,TGTGCCAGTCAAACTAGCGGGGAGGCCGATACGCAGTATTTT,CASQTSGEADTQYF
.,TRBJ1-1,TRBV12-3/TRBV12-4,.,TGTGCCAGCCTAATAGCAGGGGAGACTGAAGCTTTCTTT,CASLIAGETEAFF
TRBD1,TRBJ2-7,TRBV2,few,TGTGCCAGTGCTAATTCGTTTGGGACAGCTAACGAGCAGTACTTC,CASANSFGTANEQYF
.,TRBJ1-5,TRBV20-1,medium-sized,TGCAGTGCTAGAGAGATTAAGGGGGACGGTCAGCCCCAGCATTTT,CSAREIKGDGQPQHF
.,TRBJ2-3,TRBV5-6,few,TGTGCCAGCAGTCCGGGACACCTACGCACAGATACGCAGTATTTT,CASSPGHLRTDTQYF
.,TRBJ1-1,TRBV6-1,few,TGTGCCAGCAGTGGGAGCAGGGGAGGCGTGAACACTGAAGCTTTCTTT,CASSGSRGGVNTEAFF
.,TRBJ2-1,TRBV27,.,TGTGCCAGCAGCCCCCTGGGGGGGGCCTCCTACAATGAGCAGTTCTTC,CASSPLGGASYNEQFF
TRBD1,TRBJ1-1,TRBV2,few,TGTGCCAGCAGTGAATCCACAGGGGGCCCGAACACTGAAGCTTTCTTT,CASSESTGGPNTEAFF
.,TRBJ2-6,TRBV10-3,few,TGTGCCATCAGTGAGGGGGTCGGGGCCAACGTCCTGACTTTC,CAISEGVGANVLTF
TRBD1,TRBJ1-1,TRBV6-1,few,TGTGCCAGCAGAGACAGGGGCTGGAACACTGAAGCTTTCTTT,CASRDRGWNTEAFF
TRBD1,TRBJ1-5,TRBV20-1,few,TGCAGTGCTAGAGCGGACAGGGAGGGCGGTCAGCCCCAGCATTTT,CSARADREGGQPQHF
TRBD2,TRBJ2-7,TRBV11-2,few,TGTGCCAGCACCATCGGGTGGGTTAGCGGGGGAGAACTAGAGCAGTACTTC,CASTIGWVSGGELEQYF
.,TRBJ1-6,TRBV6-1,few,TGTGCCAGCAGTCCTTCTCATAATTCACCCCTCCACTTT,CASSPSHNSPLHF
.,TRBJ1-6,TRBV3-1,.,TGTGCCAGCAGCCCTGGACAGAATAATTCACCCCTCCACTTT,CASSPGQNNSPLHF
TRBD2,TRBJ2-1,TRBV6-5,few,TGTGCCAGCAGTTACCGCGCCGGGACTACCTACAATGAGCAGTTCTTC,CASSYRAGTTYNEQFF
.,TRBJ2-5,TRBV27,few,TGTGCCAGCAGTTGGAACAGGGGAGGAGAGACCCAGTACTTC,CASSWNRGGETQYF
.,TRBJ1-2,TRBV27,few,TGTGCCAGCAGTTTGGCAGGGAGCTATGGCTACACCTTC,CASSLAGSYGYTF
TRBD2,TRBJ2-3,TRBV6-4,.,TGTGCCAGCAGTGCCACCCCTGCGGGGGGCCGCCGGTATAAAGATACGCAGTATTTT,CASSATPAGGRRYKDTQYF
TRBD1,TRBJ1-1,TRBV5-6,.,TGTGCCAGCAGCTGGGGGACAGGAACGAACACTGAAGCTTTCTTT,CASSWGTGTNTEAFF
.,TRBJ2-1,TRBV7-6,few,TGTGCCAGCAGCTTAGGAGATTTTACGGCTGAGCAGTTCTTC,CASSLGDFTAEQFF
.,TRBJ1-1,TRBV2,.,TGTGCCAGCACCGTCTCCAGTAGGGTCTCTGAAGCTTTCTTT,CASTVSSRVSEAFF
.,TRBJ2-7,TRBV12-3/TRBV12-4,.,TGTGCCAGCAGTTTTGGCTACGAGCAGTACTTC,CASSFGYEQYF
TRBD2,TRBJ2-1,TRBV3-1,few,TGTGCCAGCAGCCAAGAACCGGGACTAGCTTGGAATGAGCAGTTCTTC,CASSQEPGLAWNEQFF
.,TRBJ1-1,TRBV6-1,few,TGTGCCAGCAGGGACGATGGGGGGCGCAACTCTGAAGCTTTCTTT,CASRDDGGRNSEAFF
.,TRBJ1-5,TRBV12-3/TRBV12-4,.,TGTGCCAGCAGTTTAGGGCAAGGTTCACATAGCAATCAGCCCCAGCATTTT,CASSLGQGSHSNQPQHF
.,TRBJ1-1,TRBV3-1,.,TGTGCCAGCACTCAAACGGGGGTTGAAGCTTTCTTT,CASTQTGVEAFF
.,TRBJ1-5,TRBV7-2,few,TGTGCCAGCAGCTTAGCGCTCGGGACGGGAAATCAGCCCCAGCATTTT,CASSLALGTGNQPQHF
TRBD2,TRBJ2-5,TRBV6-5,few,TGTGCCAGCAGTTACCGGCTAGCGGGGGTAAAAGAGACCCAGTACTTC,CASSYRLAGVKETQYF
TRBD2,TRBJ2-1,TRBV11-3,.,TGTGCCAGCAGGGGCGGGTCGGGGGGTGAGCAGTTCTTC,CASRGGSGGEQFF